A single sample gave rise to the 9 T cell receptor beta chains below, sequenced in a study of shared clonotypes between healthy human individuals. Using immunoSEQ multiplex PCR, the repertoire was profiled, and TCRdb retains in-frame clones only, with some absent. The table lists about 2.5 million clones, approximately 90% of them singletons. Sequencing input: naive CD4+ T cells from PBMCs. Subset defined: CD45RA+ positively selected. The receptors were sampled from a man aged 18 to 30 in good health. Some clones in this sample may be carry-over from other donors' samples.

Details on this clone: The sample has other DNA sequences that encode this CDR3 too. The chain joins TRBV7-9 to TRBJ2-5, with 7 positions matching TRBD2. The CDR3 has 13 residues. Trimming cost V 2 bases and J 5 bases; bases outside gene matches: 2. Germline CDR1 is SEHNR and CDR2 is FQNEAQ (reference sequence). CDR3: CASSLLGGETQYF. For the CDR3, the DNA is TGTGCCAGCAGCTTACTGGGGGGGGAGACCCAGTACTTC.

The V gene is TRBV27, the J gene TRBJ2-7; 7 bases are shared with TRBD1. The J segment lost 5 bases and the V segment lost 2 bases, leaving 6 bases of the junction unmatched. From germline, CDR1 is MNHEY and CDR2 SMNVEV (reference sequence). The CDR3 runs 14 residues. CDR3 nucleotide sequence: TGTGCCAGCAGTTTAGAGGGGGCTCCCCACGAGCAGTACTTC. As protein: CASSLEGAPHEQYF.

The chain employs TRBV25-1 and TRBJ2-1; 11 bases are a match to TRBD2. The CDR3 consists of 15 residues. J lost 4 bases, V lost 7 bases, and 6 bases had no gene match. Germline V gene lookup returns CDR1 MGHDK and CDR2 SYGVNS. DNA for the CDR3: TGTGCCAGCACCGGGACTAGCGGTTTATACAATGAGCAGTTCTTC. Protein product: CASTGTSGLYNEQFF. Full variable domain (outside the CDR3, taken from reference TRBV25-1 and TRBJ2-1): EADIYQTPRYLVIGTGKKITLECSQTMGHDKMYWYQQDPGMELHLIHYSYGVNSTEKGDLSSESTVSRIRTEHFPLTLESARPSHTSQYLCASTGTSGLYNEQFFGPGTRLTVL.

This chain connects TRBV7-2 to TRBJ2-3, with D possibly being TRBD1 (5 bases). CDR1 is SGHTA and CDR2 is FQGNSA in the germline V gene. V was pared by 10 bases and J by 1 base, with 15 bases between. The CDR3 is made up of 14 amino acids. The CDR3 loop reads CAILWGRGTDTQYF. The CDR3 DNA sequence: TGTGCCATCCTCTGGGGCAGGGGCACAGATACGCAGTATTTT. The full variable domain, completed using reference TRBV7-2 and TRBJ2-3, is GAGVSQSPSNKVTEKGKDVELRCDPISGHTALYWYRQSLGQGLEFLIYFQGNSAPDKSGLPSDRFSAERTGGSVSTLTIQRTQQEDSAVYLCAILWGRGTDTQYFGPGTRLTVL.

This chain connects TRBV11-2 to TRBJ2-1, with no clear D. The CDR3 runs to 13 residues. Germline V CDR1 and CDR2: SGHAT, FQNNGV. V gave up 0 bases and J gave up 6 bases, with 6 bases separating them. CDR3 sequence: CASSLDSINEQFF. The CDR3 nucleotides read TGTGCCAGCAGCTTAGACTCTATCAATGAGCAGTTCTTC.

This CDR3 reads CASRLGSGGSTQYF. CDR3 nucleotide sequence: TGTGCCAGTAGATTGGGTTCGGGGGGGTCTACGCAGTATTTT. The chain uses TRBV19 and TRBJ2-3, with 8 nucleotides matching TRBD2. Germline V gene lookup returns CDR1 LNHDA and CDR2 SQIVND (reference sequence). There are 14 residues in the CDR3. V lost 6 bases and J lost 8; bases outside the gene matches: 10.

This clone was seen just once. This chain joins TRBV29-1 and TRBJ2-5; D possibly corresponds to TRBD1 (6 bases). V was cut by 6 bases and J by 2 bases, with 19 bases left in between. Germline lookup yields CDR1 SQVTM and CDR2 ANQGSEA. This CDR3 spans 15 amino acids. As DNA, the CDR3 is TGCAGCGTCTCATTGCCCAGGGGTCTACAAGAGACCCAGTACTTC. It yields the protein CSVSLPRGLQETQYF.

The chain has TRBV7-2 and TRBJ2-7; 11 bases fit TRBD2. The CDR3 contains 16 residues. The V gene's germline CDR1 is SGHTA and CDR2 FQGNSA. The V segment lost 1 base and the J segment 3 bases; nucleotides outside the gene matches: 5. The CDR3: CASSLDLAGGYYEQYF. Here the CDR3 DNA reads TGTGCCAGCAGCTTAGATCTAGCGGGAGGTTACTACGAGCAGTACTTC.

The gene calls are TRBV6-5 and TRBJ1-1, with D unclear. V dropped 0 bases and J dropped 7 bases, with 12 bases sitting between them. CDR3 length: 14 residues. The germline gives CDR1 MNHEY, CDR2 SVGAGI. Here the CDR3 reads CASSYSGGVLEAFF. The DNA for the CDR3 is TGTGCCAGCAGTTACTCAGGCGGGGTTCTTGAAGCTTTCTTT.